These 18 T cell receptor beta chains were all obtained from the same sample, sequenced in a study of regulatory T cells in long-lasting Graves disease (dated by TCRdb to the early 2020s). According to the study, the label for this sample's time point signals: persistent/refractory GD, antithyroid drugs over 5 years with positive TRAb. For both TCR sequencing and RNA sequencing, RNA was extracted from PBMCs in TRIzol. The library was produced with multiplex PCR. Data came from an Illumina HiSeq 4000. To build TCR beta libraries, CDR3 regions were amplified by Arm-PCR using iRepertoire HTBI primers. The raw public data were reprocessed by TCRdb itself: fastp quality trimming at Q25, MiXCR clonotype calling, in-frame beta chains only. A single entry per CDR3 protein holds the most common genes and DNA from its merged rows. Here the sample has about 470,000 distinct CDR3 sequences; less than 25% occur a single time. Of the sample, approximately 8% falls within the top ten clones.

The sequencing used peripheral blood mononuclear cells (PBMCs), collected when the disease was refractory, from a patient treated with antithyroid drugs. These receptors were taken from a female donor with Graves disease.

This chain links TRBV3-1 with TRBJ2-2; 11 nucleotides match TRBD2. V gave up 4 bases and J gave up 5 bases; unmatched junction bases: 6. Germline CDR1 reads LGHDT; CDR2 reads YNNKEL (reference sequence). The CDR3 sequence is 16 residues long. CDR3 in amino acids: CASSPTSGSLTGELFF. Here the CDR3 DNA reads TGTGCCAGCAGCCCCACTAGCGGGAGTCTAACCGGGGAGCTGTTTTTT.

Many counts were recorded for this clonotype. This chain connects TRBV28 to TRBJ1-1, with D maybe TRBD1 (6 bases). The V gene's germline CDR1 is MDHEN and CDR2 SYDVKM. Trimming removed 3 bases from V and 2 bases from J, with 13 bases in between. This CDR3 contains 15 residues. The CDR3 DNA sequence: TGTGCCAGCAGTTTTGCGGGGGCGGTTAACACTGAAGCTTTCTTT. Protein: CASSFAGAVNTEAFF. The variable domain in full, completed from reference TRBV28 and TRBJ1-1, reads DVKVTQSSRYLVKRTGEKVFLECVQDMDHENMFWYRQDPGLGLRLIYFSYDVKMKEKGDIPEGYSVSREKKERFSLILESASTNQTSMYLCASSFAGAVNTEAFFGQGTRLTVV.

The chain uses TRBV5-1 and TRBJ2-6; D possibly corresponds to TRBD2 (5 bases). Germline CDR1 SGHRS, CDR2 YFSETQ. This CDR3 region has 18 residues. V lost 4 bases and J lost 0, with 17 bases in between. DNA of the CDR3: TGCGCCAGCAGCATAAGCCTTTTCCGGGGCTCTGGGGCCAACGTCCTGACTTTC. This encodes CASSISLFRGSGANVLTF.

This clonotype was recorded at least ten times. The J gene is TRBJ1-5, the V gene TRBV28; D unresolved. The germline gives CDR1 MDHEN, CDR2 SYDVKM. Trimming removed 5 bases at V and 7 bases at J, with 6 bases between. This CDR3 is built from 11 residues. The CDR3 nucleotides read TGTGCCAGCAGTCACAGCCAGCCCCAGCATTTT. This translates into CASSHSQPQHF.

The chain recombines TRBV5-1 with TRBJ1-1; 10 bases fit TRBD1. From germline, CDR1 is SGHRS and CDR2 YFSETQ. The CDR3 runs to 16 residues. Germline trimming cut 5 bases from V and 6 bases from J; bases unmatched to any gene: 13. CDR3 nucleotides: TGCGCCAGCAGACCGGGGACAGGGGAAATCCGAGCTGAAGCTTTCTTT. It encodes CASRPGTGEIRAEAFF.

This clonotype appeared a single time. This chain links TRBV14 with TRBJ1-6, with D perhaps matching TRBD1 (5 bases). V was pared by 0 bases and J by 10 bases, with 10 bases between. The CDR3 contains 14 residues. Germline V gene lookup returns CDR1 SGHDN and CDR2 FVKESK. In DNA form, the CDR3 reads TGTGCCAGCAGCCAAGACAGGGTCGGGTCACCCCTCCACTTT. It specifies CASSQDRVGSPLHF.

This clonotype has ten or more counts. In nucleotides, the CDR3 is TGTGCCAGCAGTCCCCTGGGTAGACACGAGCAGTACTTC. Its translation: CASSPLGRHEQYF. J is TRBJ2-7 and V is TRBV27, with D unclear. Germline values: CDR1 MNHEY, CDR2 SMNVEV (reference sequence). The CDR3 runs to 13 residues. The V and J ends lost 5 bases and 5 bases respectively, with 13 bases between them.

This clonotype was picked up many times. The chain has TRBV5-1 and TRBJ1-1, with a weak D call TRBD1 (6 bases). Germline CDR1 is SGHRS and CDR2 is YFSETQ. With 4 bases removed from V and 4 bases from J, the gap between germline ends came to 17 bases. The CDR3 consists of 15 residues. As DNA, the CDR3 is TGCGCCAGCAGCCTGACGACAGGAGTGGGCACTGAAGCTTTCTTT. Protein sequence: CASSLTTGVGTEAFF.

This clonotype was recorded many times. V gene TRBV7-9 combines with J gene TRBJ1-1, with a weak D call TRBD1 (6 bases). Deletions cut 5 bases from V and 1 base from J, with 17 bases between. Germline CDR1 reads SEHNR; CDR2 reads FQNEAQ (reference sequence). The CDR3 is 16 amino acids. The CDR3 nucleotides read TGTGCCAGCAGCCCAGGATGGGGGGCGGGGAACACTGAAGCTTTCTTT. Protein product: CASSPGWGAGNTEAFF.

The chain combines TRBV7-3 with TRBJ2-3; unclear D gene. The CDR3 is made up of 15 amino acids. V was cut by 1 base and J by 5 bases, with 13 bases left in between. CDR1 and CDR2 from the germline V gene are SGHTA and FQGTGA. CDR3 bases: TGTGCCAGCAGCTTAAACCGGGCCTTTGGAGATACGCAGTATTTT. Translating gives CASSLNRAFGDTQYF.

This clonotype occurred a few times. V is TRBV28 and J is TRBJ2-7, with D tentatively TRBD2 (6 bases). V was shortened by 6 bases and J by 7 bases, with 19 bases between the two germline ends. The CDR3 sequence is 14 residues long. Germline CDR1 is MDHEN and CDR2 is SYDVKM. The CDR3 DNA follows: TGTGCCAGCAGGAGGGTGGGGGGAGTGAGAGAGCAGTACTTC. It encodes CASRRVGGVREQYF.

This clonotype was picked up many times. This chain connects TRBV6-9 to TRBJ2-7; D might be TRBD1 (6 bases). V lost 4 bases and J lost 11, with 12 bases in between. The CDR3 is 11 amino acids. Per germline, CDR1 MNHGY and CDR2 SVAAGI. The CDR3 is CASSFRDKEYF. DNA for the CDR3: TGTGCCAGCAGTTTCCGGGACAAGGAGTACTTC.

This clonotype has ten or more counts. The chain has TRBV20-1 and TRBJ1-1; 7 bases are a match to TRBD1. Germline CDR1 and CDR2: DFQATT and SNEGSKA (reference sequence). Germline trimming cut 5 bases from V and 5 bases from J; bases unmatched to any gene: 8. This CDR3 has 13 residues. In DNA form, the CDR3 reads TGCAGTGCTTTAACAGGGGAGGGGACTGAAGCTTTCTTT. Translating gives CSALTGEGTEAFF.

This clonotype occurred many times. The chain recombines TRBV6-1 with TRBJ1-2; D gene ambiguous. Germline CDR1 and CDR2: MNHNS and SASEGT. V gave up 10 bases and J gave up 4 bases, with 13 bases separating them. The CDR3 consists of 12 residues. The CDR3 protein is CANGEDFYGYTF. CDR3 bases: TGTGCCAACGGAGAGGATTTCTATGGCTACACCTTC.

This clonotype appeared many times. J is TRBJ1-3 and V is TRBV6-1; D may be TRBD1 (5 bases). The length of the CDR3 is 14 residues. Germline V gene sequence: CDR1 MNHNS, CDR2 SASEGT. The V gene lost 7 bases and the J gene lost 4 bases, with 14 bases spanning the gap. The CDR3 protein is CASTHDSPGNTIYF. The CDR3, as DNA: TGTGCCAGCACCCATGACAGTCCCGGAAACACCATATATTTT.

This clonotype was seen ten or more times. The V call is TRBV28, the J call TRBJ1-1; D ambiguous. The CDR3 sequence is 14 residues long. Germline V gene sequence: CDR1 MDHEN, CDR2 SYDVKM. V was shortened by 3 bases and J by 2 bases, with 10 bases between the two germline ends. CDR3 coding DNA: TGTGCCAGCAGTTTGGCCTATACAAACACTGAAGCTTTCTTT. Its protein product is CASSLAYTNTEAFF.

The V gene is TRBV7-9, the J gene TRBJ1-1; possible D gene TRBD1, 5 bases. CDR1 is SEHNR, CDR2 FQNEAQ, per germline (reference sequence). Trimming took 3 bases from V and 0 from J, leaving 14 bases between them. The CDR3 loop spans 16 amino acids. CDR3 residues: CASSFGGVGLNTEAFF. The CDR3 DNA follows: TGTGCCAGCAGCTTTGGAGGGGTAGGGTTGAACACTGAAGCTTTCTTT.

This clonotype was counted once. This may come from a read error, since a much larger clone is one base off. This sequence joins TRBV27 and TRBJ1-5; 7 bases fit TRBD1. The trim removed 0 bases at V and 1 base at J, leaving 9 bases unmatched. The CDR3 runs 18 residues. Germline lookup yields CDR1 MNHEY and CDR2 SMNVEV (reference sequence). The CDR3 region is CASSLSGAGGVSNQPQHF. In DNA form, the CDR3 reads TGTGCCAGCAGTTTATCCGGGGCAGGGGGAGTAAGCAATCAGCCCCAGCATTTT.